These 6 T cell receptor beta chains came from one sample sequenced in a study of blood T cell repertoires in COVID-19. Using immunoSEQ multiplex PCR, the repertoire was profiled, and TCRdb retains in-frame clones only, with some absent. The table lists around 66,000 clones, over 75% of them singletons. The specimen sequenced was peripheral blood. The origin of the receptors is a human donor in a cohort sampled during active COVID-19.

In nucleotides, the CDR3 is TGCGCCAGCAGCTTGGCCGGGACTAGCGGCATCCCCAATCTAGGGACCCAGTACTTC. Translating it yields CASSLAGTSGIPNLGTQYF. The chain has TRBV5-1 and TRBJ2-5; 11 bases match TRBD2. The germline V gene has CDR1 SGHRS and CDR2 YFSETQ. The CDR3 totals 19 residues. After removal of 0 bases from V and 7 bases from J, the junction contained 17 bases not matched to a gene.

The chain carries TRBV5-6 and TRBJ2-7, with 16 bases matching TRBD2. CDR1 SGHDT and CDR2 YYEEEE come from the germline V gene. V was pared by 2 bases and J by 7 bases, with 12 bases of the junction left unmatched. The CDR3 extends over 18 amino acids. The CDR3 DNA reads TGTGCCAGCAGCTTTCGCCGATCGGGACTAGCGGGAGGGGATGAGCAGTACTTC. Its protein product is CASSFRRSGLAGGDEQYF. Full variable domain (remainder filled in from reference TRBV5-6 and TRBJ2-7): DAGVTQSPTHLIKTRGQQVTLRCSPKSGHDTVSWYQQALGQGPQFIFQYYEEEERQRGNFPDRFSGHQFPNYSSELNVNALLLGDSALYLCASSFRRSGLAGGDEQYFGPGTRLTVT.

The gene calls are TRBV15 and TRBJ2-5, with TRBD1 matching 11 bases. Germline V CDR1 and CDR2: LNHNV, YYDKDF (reference sequence). The V and J ends lost 3 bases and 5 bases, in that order; junction bases with no gene match: 2. This CDR3 has 14 amino acids. CDR3: CATSRDRGPETQYF. For the CDR3, the DNA is TGTGCCACCAGCAGGGACAGGGGGCCGGAGACCCAGTACTTC.

This clone was detected a few times. The chain joins TRBV10-3 to TRBJ2-3; perhaps TRBD1 as D (5 bases). This CDR3 has 15 residues. The germline V gene encodes CDR1 ENHRY and CDR2 SYGVKD. Trimming left V 0 bases short and J 6 bases short, with 13 bases between. CDR3 residues: CAISESGQVGDTQYF. CDR3 coding DNA: TGTGCCATCAGTGAGTCGGGGCAGGTTGGGGATACGCAGTATTTT.

In DNA form, the CDR3 reads TGTGCCAGCAGTGAACAGGGGACTAGCGGGAGTTACACCTACGAGCAGTACTTC. As protein: CASSEQGTSGSYTYEQYF. The chain couples TRBV6-1 to TRBJ2-7; TRBD2 matches at 14 bases. V shed 2 bases and J 2 bases; nucleotides not matched to a gene: 8. The CDR3 spans 18 residues. The germline V gene encodes CDR1 MNHNS and CDR2 SASEGT.

This clone was seen once. The chain couples TRBV27 to TRBJ2-6; D ambiguous. Deletions cut 5 bases from V and 0 bases from J, with 11 bases between. The length of the CDR3 is 16 residues. Germline assignment: CDR1 MNHEY and CDR2 SMNVEV (reference sequence). In DNA, the CDR3 is TGTGCCAGCAGTCCAATGTCCATCTCTGGGGCCAACGTCCTGACTTTC. The encoded protein is CASSPMSISGANVLTF.